This record covers a single T cell receptor (beta chain). Per the germline V gene, CDR1 is DFQATT and CDR2 is SNEGSKA (reference sequence). The V and J ends lost 6 bases and 10 bases, in that order; junction bases with no gene match: 9. This CDR3 region has 11 residues. TCRdb's copy holds only in-frame clones and misses some; the assay was immunoSEQ multiplex PCR. The sample holds roughly 70,000 clones, about 85% seen once. The sample is drawn from a study of T cell responses to AZD1222 COVID-19 vaccine. This TCR derives from an adult in good health. The sample in question was peripheral blood, obtained on day 0 of AZD1222 vaccination. This rearrangement joins TRBV20-1 to TRBJ2-7; the match to TRBD1 covers 7 bases. CDR3 loop: CSAIQGVEQYF. Written as DNA, the CDR3 is TGCAGTGCCATTCAGGGGGTTGAACAGTACTTC.